This record covers a single T cell receptor (beta chain). Its matching antigen is unknown. The CDR3 spans 16 residues. Germline V lookup: CDR1 MNHEY, CDR2 SMNVEV (reference sequence). V was trimmed by 3 bases and J by 3 bases, leaving 17 bases between them. The authors ran the immunoSEQ assay, v3.0, at survey level. Libraries were prepared by immunoSEQ multiplex PCR; TCRdb keeps only in-frame clonotypes and omits some of them. The data contain some 19,000 clones, 70% to 85% of them singletons. The data belong to a study of long-term antiretroviral therapy in people with HIV. Study-wide context: It was about a decade before the 2015 immediate-ART recommendation that the earliest samples were taken.

Points from the study as a whole: The repertoire was dominated at all time points by clones expanded before ART. Blood obtained between about 2004 and 2018 may reflect older ART regimens. Once patients were on ART, diversity went higher but still fell short of transplant donor controls.

Sequenced material: unsorted PBMCs, taken 0.9 years after starting antiretroviral therapy. The genes are TRBV27 and TRBJ2-5, with D possibly being TRBD1 (7 bases). The receptor's source is a man in his late teens or twenties with HIV. In DNA, the CDR3 is TGTGCCAGCAGTTTTCTGGGGGGAACAGGGGAAGAGACCCAGTACTTC. It encodes CASSFLGGTGEETQYF.